This T cell receptor (beta chain) appears in the sequencing data of a study of blood T cells in healthy people across ages. This clonotype was observed a few times. Its antigen is still unknown. Germline-derived CDR1 and CDR2 are SQVTM and ANQGSEA. The V gene lost 8 bases and the J gene lost 1 base, with 7 bases spanning the gap. This CDR3 spans 11 amino acids. Using a J-beta primer mix together with a sample-barcoded 5' primer, a second PCR was run for about 6 to 12 cycles. TCRdb called the 5' RACE reads again in MiXCR, with one record for every CDR3 protein. The profile shows under 800,000 distinct CDR3 sequences, roughly 21% of them singletons. Study-wide points: Whereas aged donors had fewer naive CD4+ cells, long-lived donors had more of them and higher diversity.

What was sequenced was blood. The clonotype comes from a man between 70 and 80 years old in good health. The J gene is TRBJ2-3, the V gene TRBV29-1; D is unclear. This CDR3 is CSCARTDTQYF. The CDR3 coding sequence is TGCAGCTGCGCTCGCACAGATACGCAGTATTTT.